Shown below are 8 T cell receptor beta chains from a single sample sequenced in a study of cytomegalovirus exposure and HLA in healthy donors. A multiplex PCR was run with 60 Vbeta primers and 13 Jbeta primers. Libraries were prepared by immunoSEQ multiplex PCR; TCRdb keeps only in-frame clonotypes and omits some of them. The top ten clones hold 2.5% to 3% of a sample with around 90,000 clones, roughly 80% of them seen once. The specimen was PBMCs. These receptors all stem from a man aged 25 to 45 in good health and CMV-seronegative.

V gene TRBV5-1 combines with J gene TRBJ2-1, with 8 bases fitting TRBD2. This CDR3 contains 15 residues. The germline CDR1 and CDR2 sequences are SGHRS and YFSETQ. Trimming took 3 bases from V and 2 from J; bases not matched to a gene: 4. The CDR3 region is CASSSRGEAYNEQFF. The CDR3 nucleotides read TGCGCCAGCAGCTCGCGGGGGGAGGCCTACAATGAGCAGTTCTTC. Combining the CDR3 with reference TRBV5-1 and TRBJ2-1 gives the whole variable domain KAGVTQTPRYLIKTRGQQVTLSCSPISGHRSVSWYQQTPGQGLQFLFEYFSETQRNKGNFPGRFSGRQFSNSRSEMNVSTLELGDSALYLCASSSRGEAYNEQFFGPGTRLTVL.

The CDR3: CASSYAPGTDYGYTF. The DNA of the CDR3 is TGCGCCAGCAGCTACGCACCGGGGACAGACTATGGCTACACCTTC. The chain joins TRBV5-1 to TRBJ1-2; TRBD1 matches at 7 bases. CDR3 length: 15 amino acids. Germline values: CDR1 SGHRS, CDR2 YFSETQ. V was pared by 3 bases and J by 3 bases, with 8 bases of the junction left unmatched.

The chain carries TRBV29-1 and TRBJ1-1; D is uncertain. The CDR3 covers 14 residues. The germline gives CDR1 SQVTM, CDR2 ANQGSEA. Deletions cut 6 bases from V and 10 bases from J, with 24 bases between. CDR3 coding DNA: TGCAGCGTCCTGGACTCGGACGGACGGGTGGGAGCTTTCTTT. This encodes CSVLDSDGRVGAFF.

The chain employs TRBV2 and TRBJ1-5; D is unresolved. Germline values: CDR1 SNHLY, CDR2 FYNNEI. Between the trimmed V and J ends, which lost 8 bases and 3 bases, there was a span of 17 bases. The CDR3 extends over 15 amino acids. CDR3 in amino acids: CASCLTGNLNQPQHF. The CDR3 DNA sequence: TGTGCCAGCTGTCTGACGGGGAACCTCAATCAGCCCCAGCATTTT. The full variable domain, in which reference TRBV2 and TRBJ1-5 provide the parts outside the CDR3, is EPEVTQTPSHQVTQMGQEVILRCVPISNHLYFYWYRQILGQKVEFLVSFYNNEISEKSEIFDDQFSVERPDGSNFTLKIRSTKLEDSAMYFCASCLTGNLNQPQHFGDGTRLSIL.

The rearrangement joins TRBV27 to TRBJ2-7; D remains ambiguous. Trimming pared 6 bases from V and 3 bases from J, leaving 12 bases between. Germline-derived CDR1 and CDR2 are MNHEY and SMNVEV (reference sequence). The CDR3 is 13 amino acids. CDR3 in amino acids: CASSFGHRYEQYF. DNA for the CDR3: TGTGCCAGCAGCTTTGGGCATCGCTACGAGCAGTACTTC.

The sample holds a few counts of this clone. This sequence joins TRBV30 and TRBJ1-1, with TRBD1 identical over 9 bases. J gave up 2 bases and V 3 bases, and 1 base lay outside the gene matches. Looked up from germline, CDR1 is GTSNPN and CDR2 is SVGIG (reference sequence). The CDR3 is 13 residues long. CDR3 nucleotide sequence: TGTGCCTGGAGGGGACAGGGAAACACTGAAGCTTTCTTT. It is translated as CAWRGQGNTEAFF. The whole variable domain, remainder taken from reference TRBV30 and TRBJ1-1, is SQTIHQWPATLVQPVGSPLSLECTVEGTSNPNLYWYRQAAGRGLQLLFYSVGIGQISSEVPQNLSASRPQDRQFILSSKKLLLSDSGFYLCAWRGQGNTEAFFGQGTRLTVV.

The rearrangement links TRBV6-1 to TRBJ2-3; D is possibly TRBD1 (7 bases). Germline V CDR1 and CDR2: MNHNS, SASEGT. The germline V and J ends were trimmed by 6 bases and 4 bases, with 17 bases remaining between them. This CDR3 is 15 amino acids long. The CDR3 region has the DNA TGTGCCAGCAGGGAGGGACAGCCCGCTGCAGATACGCAGTATTTT. It encodes CASREGQPAADTQYF.

In this sample, this clone turned up once. V and J are TRBV7-8 and TRBJ2-5, with 12 bases identical to TRBD1. The germline gives CDR1 SGHVS, CDR2 FQNEAQ. This CDR3 region has 15 residues. With 5 bases clipped from V and 5 bases from J, the junction kept 6 bases outside the gene matches. This CDR3 is CASSPRDRGLETQYF. In DNA, the CDR3 is TGTGCCAGCAGCCCCCGGGACAGGGGGCTTGAGACCCAGTACTTC.